This T cell receptor beta chain was identified during a study of OX40 agonist ivuxolimab in advanced cancers. Findings and caveats of the study: Antigen specificity was not determined for the expanded peripheral T cells.

As regards this clone: The antigen is unknown.

Produced via immunoSEQ multiplex PCR; TCRdb's table is partial and in-frame only. The sample holds around 70,000 clones, roughly four fifths seen once. There are 14 residues in the CDR3. Trimming removed 4 bases from V and 6 bases from J; junction bases left unmatched: 6. CDR1 and CDR2 from the germline V gene are SGHTA and FQGNSA. This receptor was obtained from an adult with an advanced solid tumor such as melanoma, head and neck, liver or kidney cancer. The J gene is TRBJ2-7, the V gene TRBV7-2; 10 bases agree with TRBD2. The sequencing here drew on CD4+ or CD8+ T cells sorted from blood, taken in a trial of the OX40 agonist ivuxolimab. The CDR3 bases are TGTGCCAGCAGCTCCTTTAGCGGGGGGAGCGAGCAGTACTTC. Translating it yields CASSSFSGGSEQYF.